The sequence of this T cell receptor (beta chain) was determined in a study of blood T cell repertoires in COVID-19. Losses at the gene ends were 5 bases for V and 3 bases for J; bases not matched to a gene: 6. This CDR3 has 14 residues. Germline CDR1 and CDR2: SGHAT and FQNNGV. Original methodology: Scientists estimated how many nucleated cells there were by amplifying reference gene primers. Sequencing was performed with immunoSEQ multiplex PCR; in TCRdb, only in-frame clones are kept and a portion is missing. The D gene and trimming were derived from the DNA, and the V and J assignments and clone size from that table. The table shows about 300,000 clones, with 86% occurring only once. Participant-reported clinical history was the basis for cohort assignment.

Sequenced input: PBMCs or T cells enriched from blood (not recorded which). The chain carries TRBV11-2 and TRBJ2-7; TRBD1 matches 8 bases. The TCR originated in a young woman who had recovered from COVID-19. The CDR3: CASSPGQANYEQYF. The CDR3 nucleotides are TGTGCCAGCAGCCCGGGACAGGCCAACTACGAGCAGTACTTC. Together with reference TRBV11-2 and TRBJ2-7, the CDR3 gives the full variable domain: EAGVAQSPRYKIIEKRQSVAFWCNPISGHATLYWYQQILGQGPKLLIQFQNNGVVDDSQLPKDRFSAERLKGVDSTLKIQPAKLEDSAVYLCASSPGQANYEQYFGPGTRLTVT.